This T cell receptor (beta chain) was captured by sequencing in a study of blood T cell repertoires in COVID-19. Study overall: Specimens from acute and convalescent COVID-19 originated in the United States, Italy and Spain.

There are 15 residues in the CDR3. CDR1 is SGHRS and CDR2 is YFSETQ in the germline V gene. V was pared by 4 bases and J by 5 bases, with 5 bases of the junction left unmatched. Original handling: Amplification of reference gene primers provided the estimated nucleated cell counts. Sequenced by immunoSEQ multiplex PCR; TCRdb stores in-frame clones only, minus some. The V and J calls and clone size are taken from that table; D and trimming were inferred from the DNA. The table lists about 290,000 clones, around 85% of them singletons. The rearrangement uses TRBV5-1 and TRBJ2-7, with 14 bases aligning to TRBD2. The TCR comes from a woman aged 50 to 60 with active or convalescent COVID-19. Sequencing input: peripheral blood. CDR3 amino acids: CASSIRLAGGDEQYF. The CDR3 DNA is TGCGCCAGCAGCATACGACTAGCGGGAGGGGACGAGCAGTACTTC.